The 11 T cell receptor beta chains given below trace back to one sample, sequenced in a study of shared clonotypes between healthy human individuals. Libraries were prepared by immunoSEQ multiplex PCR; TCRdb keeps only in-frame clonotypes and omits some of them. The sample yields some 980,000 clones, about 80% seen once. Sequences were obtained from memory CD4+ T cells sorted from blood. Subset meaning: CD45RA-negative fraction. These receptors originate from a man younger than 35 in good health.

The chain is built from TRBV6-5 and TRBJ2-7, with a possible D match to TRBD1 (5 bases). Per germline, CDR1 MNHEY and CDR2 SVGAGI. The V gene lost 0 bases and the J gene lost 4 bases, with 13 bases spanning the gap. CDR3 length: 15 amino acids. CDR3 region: CASSYSVQGQYEQYF. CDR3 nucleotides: TGTGCCAGCAGTTACTCGGTGCAGGGTCAGTACGAGCAGTACTTC.

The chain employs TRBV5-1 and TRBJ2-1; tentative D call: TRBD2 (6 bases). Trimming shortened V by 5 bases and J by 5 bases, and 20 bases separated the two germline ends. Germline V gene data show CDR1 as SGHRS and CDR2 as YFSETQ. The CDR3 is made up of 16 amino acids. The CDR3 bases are TGCGCCAGCAGTCCGACTGGGGGAGCGGGCGACAATGAGCAGTTCTTC. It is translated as CASSPTGGAGDNEQFF.

DNA for the CDR3: TGTGCCAGCAGCTTGCCGGGACAGCTCACCGGGGAGCTGTTTTTT. Translation: CASSLPGQLTGELFF. This rearrangement joins TRBV5-6 to TRBJ2-2; 7 nucleotides align to TRBD1. CDR3 length: 15 amino acids. CDR1 is SGHDT, CDR2 YYEEEE, per germline. With 1 base clipped from V and 4 bases from J, the junction kept 4 bases outside the gene matches.

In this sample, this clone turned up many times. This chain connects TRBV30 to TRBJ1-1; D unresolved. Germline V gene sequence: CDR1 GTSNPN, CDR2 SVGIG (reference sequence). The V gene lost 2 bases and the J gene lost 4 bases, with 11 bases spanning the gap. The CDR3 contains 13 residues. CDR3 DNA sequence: TGTGCCTGGAGTTTCCGGGAGAGCACTGAAGCTTTCTTT. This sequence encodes CAWSFRESTEAFF.

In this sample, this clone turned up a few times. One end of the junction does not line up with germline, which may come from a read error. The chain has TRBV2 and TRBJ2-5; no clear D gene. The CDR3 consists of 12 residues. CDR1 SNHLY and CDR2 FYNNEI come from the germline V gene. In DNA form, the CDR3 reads TGTGCCAGCTTTCGACCCTTAGAGGCCCAGTACTTC. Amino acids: CASFRPLEAQYF.

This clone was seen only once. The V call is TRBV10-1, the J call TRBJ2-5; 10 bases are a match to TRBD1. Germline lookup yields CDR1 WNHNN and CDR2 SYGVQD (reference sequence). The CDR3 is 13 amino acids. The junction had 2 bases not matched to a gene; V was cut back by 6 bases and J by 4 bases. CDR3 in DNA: TGCGCCAGCAGCCGGGACAGGGGAGAGACCCAGTACTTC. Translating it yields CASSRDRGETQYF.

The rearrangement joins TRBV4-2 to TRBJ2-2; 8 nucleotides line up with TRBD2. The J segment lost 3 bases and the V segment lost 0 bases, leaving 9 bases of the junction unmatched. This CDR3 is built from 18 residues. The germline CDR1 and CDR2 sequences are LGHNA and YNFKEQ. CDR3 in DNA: TGTGCCAGCAGCCAAGAAGGGGTACGGCGGGGGGACACCGGGGAGCTGTTTTTT. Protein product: CASSQEGVRRGDTGELFF.

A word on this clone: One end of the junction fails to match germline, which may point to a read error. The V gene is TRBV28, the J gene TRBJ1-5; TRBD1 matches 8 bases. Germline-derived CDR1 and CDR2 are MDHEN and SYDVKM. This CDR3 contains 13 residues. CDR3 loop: CASSLSRGQGAFF. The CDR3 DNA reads TGTGCCAGCAGTTTAAGCCGAGGGCAGGGGGCATTTTTT.

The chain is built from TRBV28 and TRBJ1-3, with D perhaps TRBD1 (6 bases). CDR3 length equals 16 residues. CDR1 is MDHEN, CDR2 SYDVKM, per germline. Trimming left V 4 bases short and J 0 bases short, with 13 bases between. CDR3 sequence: CASSSVQGGSGNTIYF. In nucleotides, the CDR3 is TGTGCCAGCAGTTCGGTACAAGGGGGCTCTGGAAACACCATATATTTT.

The CDR3 sequence: CASSPFWVDKETQYF. The DNA for the CDR3 is TGTGCCAGCAGCCCTTTCTGGGTGGATAAGGAGACCCAGTACTTC. The chain carries TRBV11-2 and TRBJ2-5; no clear D. The length of the CDR3 is 15 residues. The germline V gene has CDR1 SGHAT and CDR2 FQNNGV. The ends were cut back, 5 bases at V and 5 bases at J, with 18 bases in the middle.

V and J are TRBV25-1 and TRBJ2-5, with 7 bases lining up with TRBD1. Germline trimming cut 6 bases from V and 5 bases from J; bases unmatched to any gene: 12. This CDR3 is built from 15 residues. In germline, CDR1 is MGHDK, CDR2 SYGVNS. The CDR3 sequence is CASSSGTVKSETQYF. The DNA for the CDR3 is TGTGCCAGCAGCTCCGGGACAGTCAAATCGGAGACCCAGTACTTC. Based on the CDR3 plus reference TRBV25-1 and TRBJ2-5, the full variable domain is EADIYQTPRYLVIGTGKKITLECSQTMGHDKMYWYQQDPGMELHLIHYSYGVNSTEKGDLSSESTVSRIRTEHFPLTLESARPSHTSQYLCASSSGTVKSETQYFGPGTRLLVL.